These 16 T cell receptor beta chains share one sample of origin, sequenced in a study of shared clonotypes between healthy human individuals. Method: immunoSEQ multiplex PCR; TCRdb's copy keeps in-frame clones and lacks some. Among approximately 1.5 million clones listed, approximately 98.5% were seen once. Material: naive CD4+ T cells sorted from blood. Subset reported: CD45RA+ positively selected. The receptors shown here come from a man under 40 in good health.

The gene calls are TRBV7-9 and TRBJ1-2; TRBD1 might be the D (5 bases). This CDR3 has 13 residues. The V gene's germline CDR1 is SEHNR and CDR2 FQNEAQ (reference sequence). V lost 6 bases and J lost 6, with 14 bases in between. The CDR3 spells CASRYNDRNGYTF. DNA of the CDR3: TGTGCCAGCAGATATAACGACAGAAATGGCTACACCTTC.

Only one count was recorded for this clone. The J gene is TRBJ1-4, the V gene TRBV5-1; perhaps TRBD1 as D (6 bases). This CDR3 comprises 14 residues. V was shortened by 2 bases and J by 8 bases, with 13 bases between the two germline ends. The germline V gene encodes CDR1 SGHRS and CDR2 YFSETQ. The CDR3 nucleotides are TGCGCCAGCAGCTTCCAGGGGTCTCGCGAAAAACTGTTTTTT. Its translation: CASSFQGSREKLFF.

The J gene is TRBJ2-1, the V gene TRBV6-1; a weak D match, TRBD2 (6 bases). From germline, CDR1 is MNHNS and CDR2 SASEGT. Trimming took 7 bases from V and 0 from J, leaving 10 bases between them. The CDR3 spans 14 residues. This chain's CDR3 is CASMPGSSYNEQFF. The DNA for the CDR3 is TGTGCCAGCATGCCCGGGAGCTCCTACAATGAGCAGTTCTTC.

The chain is built from TRBV5-4 and TRBJ1-1, with D hard to call. Trimming took off 0 bases at V and 2 bases at J, with 8 bases between the two ends. Germline assignment: CDR1 SGHNT and CDR2 YYREEE (reference sequence). The CDR3 contains 14 residues. CDR3 nucleotide sequence: TGTGCCAGCAGCTTGGGACTGGTTAACACTGAAGCTTTCTTT. This encodes CASSLGLVNTEAFF.

V and J are TRBV28 and TRBJ1-5; D unresolved. Trimming stripped 6 bases from V and 0 bases from J, with 15 bases between. This CDR3 region has 16 residues. CDR1 MDHEN and CDR2 SYDVKM come from the germline V gene. The CDR3 region is CASSLHGRYSNQPQHF. In nucleotides, the CDR3 is TGTGCCAGCAGCTTACACGGCCGCTATAGCAATCAGCCCCAGCATTTT.

The genes are TRBV28 and TRBJ2-7, with D perhaps matching TRBD2 (7 bases). Germline assignment: CDR1 MDHEN and CDR2 SYDVKM. The length of the CDR3 is 16 residues. Trimming stripped 6 bases from V and 1 base from J, with 19 bases between. The CDR3: CASRAFGGAESYEQYF. CDR3 DNA: TGTGCCAGCAGGGCCTTTGGGGGGGCGGAGTCCTACGAGCAGTACTTC.

This clone was picked up one time. The genes are TRBV5-6 and TRBJ2-1; 9 bases are shared with TRBD2. This CDR3 has 16 residues. Germline V gene data show CDR1 as SGHDT and CDR2 as YYEEEE. After removal of 5 bases from V and 2 bases from J, the junction contained 8 bases not matched to a gene. In DNA, the CDR3 is TGTGCCAGCAGGAATAGACGACTAGCGGCCTACAATGAGCAGTTCTTC. Translating it yields CASRNRRLAAYNEQFF. The full variable domain, with the rest looked up from reference TRBV5-6 and TRBJ2-1, is DAGVTQSPTHLIKTRGQQVTLRCSPKSGHDTVSWYQQALGQGPQFIFQYYEEEERQRGNFPDRFSGHQFPNYSSELNVNALLLGDSALYLCASRNRRLAAYNEQFFGPGTRLTVL.

CDR3 in amino acids: CASSEGPDTQYF. The CDR3 DNA sequence: TGTGCCAGCAGTGAGGGGCCAGATACGCAGTATTTT. This sequence joins TRBV28 and TRBJ2-3; D may correspond to TRBD1 or TRBD2 (5 bases each). V dropped 5 bases and J dropped 4 bases, with 7 bases sitting between them. The CDR3 loop spans 12 amino acids. The germline gives CDR1 MDHEN, CDR2 SYDVKM.

The rearrangement joins TRBV15 to TRBJ1-3, with D unresolved. V gave up 0 bases and J gave up 0 bases, with 12 bases separating them. Germline V lookup: CDR1 LNHNV, CDR2 YYDKDF (reference sequence). The CDR3 runs to 17 residues. CDR3 nucleotide sequence: TGTGCCACCAGCAGAGATCGGGCAGCGAGCTCTGGAAACACCATATATTTT. Translation: CATSRDRAASSGNTIYF.

DNA of the CDR3: TGCGCCAGCAGCTTGGTTGGACAGGGTATCACAGATACGCAGTATTTT. It codes for CASSLVGQGITDTQYF. The chain employs TRBV5-1 and TRBJ2-3, with TRBD1 matching over 8 bases. The length of the CDR3 is 16 residues. Germline V gene lookup returns CDR1 SGHRS and CDR2 YFSETQ. J was trimmed by 2 bases and V by 0 bases; bases with no gene match: 5. The variable domain in full, with the rest retrieved from reference TRBV5-1 and TRBJ2-3, is KAGVTQTPRYLIKTRGQQVTLSCSPISGHRSVSWYQQTPGQGLQFLFEYFSETQRNKGNFPGRFSGRQFSNSRSEMNVSTLELGDSALYLCASSLVGQGITDTQYFGPGTRLTVL.

The chain uses TRBV5-1 and TRBJ2-2, with D possibly matching TRBD2 (6 bases). CDR3 length equals 16 residues. CDR1 and CDR2 from the germline V gene are SGHRS and YFSETQ. V lost 3 bases, J lost 3 bases, and 15 bases lay in between. The CDR3 region is CASSSNPRGDTGELFF. Written as DNA, the CDR3 is TGCGCCAGCAGCTCGAACCCCCGCGGGGACACCGGGGAGCTGTTTTTT.

This chain connects TRBV6-1 to TRBJ2-1, with TRBD2 matching 14 bases. The CDR3 length is 18 residues. J was trimmed by 5 bases and V by 2 bases; bases with no gene match: 8. The V gene's germline CDR1 is MNHNS and CDR2 SASEGT. This CDR3 reads CASSETPTSGRANNEQFF. The CDR3 region has the DNA TGTGCCAGCAGTGAAACTCCGACTAGCGGGAGGGCTAACAATGAGCAGTTCTTC.

This sequence joins TRBV7-9 and TRBJ2-3; D might be TRBD2 (7 bases). The CDR3 has 15 residues. V shed 1 base and J shed 6 bases, with 14 bases lying between them. The germline gives CDR1 SEHNR, CDR2 FQNEAQ (reference sequence). CDR3 loop: CASSLEGGRSDTQYF. Here the CDR3 DNA reads TGTGCCAGCAGCTTAGAGGGGGGGCGGTCCGATACGCAGTATTTT.

On this clone itself: At the DNA level, this CDR3 is encoded by other sequences in the same sample as well. The genes are TRBV4-3 and TRBJ2-7; 7 nucleotides match TRBD1. This CDR3 comprises 14 residues. Germline lookup yields CDR1 LGHNA and CDR2 YSLEER. V was clipped by 0 bases and J by 4 bases; unmatched bases: 3. The CDR3 loop is CASSQDVRGYEQYF. CDR3 coding DNA: TGCGCCAGCAGCCAAGATGTCAGGGGGTACGAGCAGTACTTC.

This clone was observed once. The chain combines TRBV29-1 with TRBJ2-1; 8 bases map to TRBD2. CDR3 length equals 15 residues. The ends lost 2 bases at V and 4 bases at J; junction bases unmatched: 7. Germline assignment: CDR1 SQVTM and CDR2 ANQGSEA. The CDR3 DNA follows: TGCAGCGTTGAACCCCAGCGGGAGTCTTACAATGAGCAGTTCTTC. Protein: CSVEPQRESYNEQFF.

In its sample, this clone was seen once. The rearrangement uses TRBV7-9 and TRBJ2-1; the match to TRBD2 covers 8 bases. V trimming: 4 bases; J trimming: 6 bases; junction bases outside the gene matches: 8. This CDR3 spans 15 amino acids. Germline V gives CDR1 SEHNR, CDR2 FQNEAQ (reference sequence). CDR3 loop: CASSSTSGSSNEQFF. In nucleotides, the CDR3 is TGTGCCAGCAGCTCAACTAGCGGCTCTTCCAATGAGCAGTTCTTC.